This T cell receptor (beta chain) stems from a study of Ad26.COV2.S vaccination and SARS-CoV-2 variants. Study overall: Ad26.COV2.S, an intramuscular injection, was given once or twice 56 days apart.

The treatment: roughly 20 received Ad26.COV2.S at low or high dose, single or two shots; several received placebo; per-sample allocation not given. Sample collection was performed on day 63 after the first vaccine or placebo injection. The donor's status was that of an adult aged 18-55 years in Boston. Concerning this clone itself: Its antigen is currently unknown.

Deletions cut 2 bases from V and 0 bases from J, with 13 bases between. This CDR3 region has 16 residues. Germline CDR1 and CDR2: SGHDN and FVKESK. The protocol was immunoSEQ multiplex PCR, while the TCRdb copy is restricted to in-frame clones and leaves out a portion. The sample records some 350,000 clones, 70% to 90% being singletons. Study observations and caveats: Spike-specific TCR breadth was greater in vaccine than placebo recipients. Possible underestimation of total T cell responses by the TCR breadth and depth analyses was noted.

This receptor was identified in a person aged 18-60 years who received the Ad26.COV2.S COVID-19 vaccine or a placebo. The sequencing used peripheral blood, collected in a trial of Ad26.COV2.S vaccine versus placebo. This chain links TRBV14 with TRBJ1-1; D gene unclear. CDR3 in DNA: TGTGCCAGCAGCCAATCTCTCGTAGGGTTGAACACTGAAGCTTTCTTT. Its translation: CASSQSLVGLNTEAFF.